This T cell receptor (beta chain) was documented in a study of shared clonotypes between healthy human individuals. Overall study context: Researchers assigned three CD4 naive, three CD4 memory, two CD8 naive and one CD8 memory plate to each donor.

This clone was seen a single time. What it binds is not known. V lost 0 bases and J lost 0, with 7 bases in between. Per the germline V gene, CDR1 is SGHAT and CDR2 is FQNNGV. CDR3 length: 15 residues. Study results and limitations: Generally, naive subsets (rather than memory subsets) showed larger estimated richness.

The repertoire was sequenced with immunoSEQ multiplex PCR; TCRdb's copy has only in-frame clones and lacks some. The sample lists millions of clones; just over 90% were seen once. J is TRBJ2-3 and V is TRBV11-2; D gene unclear. The sample taken for sequencing was naive CD4+ T cells sorted from blood. Subset of the sample: CD45RA+ positively selected. This TCR was recovered from a young man in good health. CDR3 nucleotides: TGTGCCAGCAGCTTAGACCCCATAAGCACAGATACGCAGTATTTT. Translation gives CASSLDPISTDTQYF.